This T cell receptor beta chain stems from a study of beta chain features in type 1 diabetes. Each sorted fraction was over 95% pure. The length of the CDR3 is 14 residues. Germline CDR1 and CDR2: KGHSH and LQKENI. V was cut by 4 bases and J by 0 bases, with 9 bases left in between. In the case of this clone: Other DNA variants within this sample encode the same CDR3.

As every portion of the isolated RNA was reverse transcribed, the sequencing read expressed TCRB transcripts. Assay: immunoSEQ multiplex PCR; the TCRdb copy retains only in-frame clones and omits some. The sample lists roughly 250,000 clones; over 7.5% were seen once. V gene TRBV18 combines with J gene TRBJ1-2; possible D gene TRBD1, 5 bases. The source is a young woman in good health. The sequenced material came from naive CD4+ T cells from blood. In nucleotides, the CDR3 is TGTGCCAGCTCACTTGACAGAGCTAACTATGGCTACACCTTC. Protein sequence: CASSLDRANYGYTF. Variable domain in full (rest from reference TRBV18 and TRBJ1-2): NAGVMQNPRHLVRRRGQEARLRCSPMKGHSHVYWYRQLPEEGLKFMVYLQKENIIDESGMPKERFSAEFPKEGPSILRIQQVVRGDSAAYFCASSLDRANYGYTFGSGTRLTVV.